Below are 30 T cell receptor beta chains sequenced from a single sample in a study of blood T cell repertoires in COVID-19. Using immunoSEQ multiplex PCR, the repertoire was profiled, and TCRdb retains in-frame clones only, with some absent. The sample yields some 210,000 clones, about 88% seen once. The specimen sequenced was peripheral blood. Every receptor here comes from a woman in her 40s who had recovered from COVID-19.

This rearrangement joins TRBV6-5 to TRBJ1-1; TRBD1 is a possible D gene (5 bases). The CDR3 loop spans 15 amino acids. V lost 2 bases and J lost 3, with 13 bases in between. CDR1 MNHEY and CDR2 SVGAGI come from the germline V gene. The CDR3 here is CASSYGRGWDTEAFF. CDR3 DNA sequence: TGTGCCAGCAGTTACGGGCGGGGCTGGGACACTGAAGCTTTCTTT.

This clone was observed many times. This chain joins TRBV28 and TRBJ1-2; the D gene is possibly TRBD1 (6 bases). In germline, CDR1 is MDHEN, CDR2 SYDVKM. Trimming removed 3 bases from V and 1 base from J, with 9 bases in between. This CDR3 has 14 residues. In nucleotides, the CDR3 is TGTGCCAGCAGTTTCGCAGGGGATAACTATGGCTACACCTTC. Its protein is CASSFAGDNYGYTF.

J is TRBJ2-2 and V is TRBV4-3; possibly TRBD2 for D (5 bases). The CDR3 extends over 14 amino acids. Trimming shortened V by 4 bases and J by 4 bases, and 10 bases separated the two germline ends. Per the germline V gene, CDR1 is LGHNA and CDR2 is YSLEER. CDR3 DNA: TGCGCCAGCAGCCTCCGAGCGGTCACCGGGGAGCTGTTTTTT. Its translation is CASSLRAVTGELFF.

The CDR3 sequence is CASSLVGQYNEQFF. The DNA of the CDR3 is TGTGCCAGCAGCTTAGTTGGTCAGTACAATGAGCAGTTCTTC. The chain recombines TRBV7-8 with TRBJ2-1; D remains unclear. CDR1 and CDR2 (germline): SGHVS, FQNEAQ. This CDR3 spans 14 amino acids. V was clipped by 1 base and J by 4 bases, with 8 bases between them.

The chain links TRBV6-5 to TRBJ1-1, with a tentative D call TRBD1 (5 bases). The CDR3 loop spans 13 amino acids. Trimming stripped 4 bases from V and 2 bases from J, with 8 bases between. CDR1 MNHEY and CDR2 SVGAGI come from the germline V gene. The CDR3 sequence is CASSSTVNTEAFF. CDR3 bases: TGTGCCAGCAGTTCGACAGTAAACACTGAAGCTTTCTTT.

This clone has just a few counts. This chain links TRBV3-1 (or the pseudogene TRBV3-2) with TRBJ2-2, with 11 bases identical to TRBD2. Germline loops: CDR1 LGHDT, CDR2 YNNKEL (reference sequence). The CDR3 runs 16 residues. The V segment lost 2 bases and the J segment 6 bases; nucleotides outside the gene matches: 5. CDR3 coding DNA: TGTGCCAGCAGCCAAACTAGCGGGAGAAACTCCGGGGAGCTGTTTTTT. Its protein is CASSQTSGRNSGELFF.

The genes are TRBV9 and TRBJ1-2, with a weak D call TRBD1 (6 bases). The CDR3 totals 12 residues. The V end was cut by 5 bases, the J end by 5 bases, with 10 bases between. The germline CDR1 and CDR2 sequences are SGDLS and YYNGEE. The CDR3 DNA reads as TGTGCCAGCAGAGCAGGGGATTATGGCTACACCTTC. Translated: CASRAGDYGYTF. Full variable domain (rest looked up from reference TRBV9 and TRBJ1-2): DSGVTQTPKHLITATGQRVTLRCSPRSGDLSVYWYQQSLDQGLQFLIQYYNGEERAKGNILERFSAQQFPDLHSELNLSSLELGDSALYFCASRAGDYGYTFGSGTRLTVV.

This clone was seen once. Germline is not matched at one junction end, which may reflect a read error. The V call is TRBV2, the J call TRBJ1-3, with 8 bases matching TRBD1. The CDR3 is 15 residues long. The germline gives CDR1 SNHLY, CDR2 FYNNEI. CDR3 protein: CASSLDREGGSTIYF. In nucleotides, the CDR3 is TGTGCCAGCAGTTTGGACAGGGAAGGAGGAAGCACCATATATTTT.

The chain carries TRBV5-1 and TRBJ2-7; D is uncertain. The V end was cut by 3 bases, the J end by 1 base, with 8 bases between. The CDR3 consists of 13 residues. CDR1 SGHRS and CDR2 YFSETQ come from the germline V gene. CDR3 sequence: CASSSPESYEQYF. The CDR3 DNA is TGCGCCAGCAGCTCTCCAGAATCCTACGAGCAGTACTTC. Using reference TRBV5-1 and TRBJ2-7 for the parts outside the CDR3, the full variable domain is KAGVTQTPRYLIKTRGQQVTLSCSPISGHRSVSWYQQTPGQGLQFLFEYFSETQRNKGNFPGRFSGRQFSNSRSEMNVSTLELGDSALYLCASSSPESYEQYFGPGTRLTVT.

V gene TRBV30 combines with J gene TRBJ2-7; 8 bases map to TRBD2. CDR1 and CDR2 from the germline V gene are GTSNPN and SVGIG (reference sequence). The CDR3 loop spans 12 amino acids. The trim removed 4 bases at V and 5 bases at J, leaving 4 bases unmatched. The CDR3 spells CAWKRGGNEQYF. CDR3 DNA sequence: TGTGCCTGGAAGCGCGGGGGGAACGAGCAGTACTTC.

The chain has TRBV4-3 and TRBJ2-3; TRBD2 might be the D (6 bases). This CDR3 has 15 amino acids. Trimming left V 4 bases short and J 5 bases short, with 16 bases between. CDR1 and CDR2 (germline): LGHNA, YSLEER. CDR3 in amino acids: CASSLYRDSRDTQYF. The CDR3 region has the DNA TGCGCCAGCAGCCTATACCGGGACTCTAGAGATACGCAGTATTTT.

The chain uses TRBV21-1 and TRBJ2-1; the D segment call TRBD2 is taken from the table without a DNA check. TRBV21-1 counts as a pseudogene. This CDR3 has 19 residues. CDR3 bases: TGTGCCAGCAGCAAAGAGGAGGCGGGACTAGCGGGAGTAAGGTTGGAGCAGTTCTTC. As protein: CASSKEEAGLAGVRLEQFF.

V is TRBV11-1 and J is TRBJ2-3; weak D call: TRBD2 (5 bases). Trimming took off 6 bases at V and 4 bases at J, with 17 bases between the two ends. Germline CDR1 and CDR2: SGHAT and FQDESV (reference sequence). The CDR3 length is 15 residues. CDR3 residues: CASRGMSGIADTQYF. The CDR3 DNA is TGTGCCAGCAGAGGGATGAGCGGAATCGCAGATACGCAGTATTTT.

This clone was observed a few times. The V call is TRBV19, the J call TRBJ2-3, with 11 bases matching TRBD2. Per the germline V gene, CDR1 is LNHDA and CDR2 is SQIVND (reference sequence). V trimming: 10 bases; J trimming: 0 bases; junction bases outside the gene matches: 6. The CDR3 covers 15 residues. The CDR3, as DNA: TGTGCCACCCGTAGCGGGAGGGCCAGCACAGATACGCAGTATTTT. Amino acid sequence: CATRSGRASTDTQYF.

This clone was seen only once. This chain joins TRBV3-1 (or the pseudogene TRBV3-2) and TRBJ2-3, with 10 bases lining up with TRBD2. Unmatched junction bases numbered 14, after V lost 4 bases and J lost 7 bases. The CDR3 length is 17 residues. Germline V gives CDR1 LGHDT, CDR2 YNNKEL (reference sequence). CDR3 amino acids: CASSPRTSGQLRYTQYF. The DNA of the CDR3 is TGTGCCAGCAGCCCCCGGACTAGCGGTCAGCTGAGGTATACGCAGTATTTT.

This chain joins TRBV7-8 and TRBJ2-1; the D gene is possibly TRBD2 (5 bases). This CDR3 contains 16 residues. Germline V gene lookup returns CDR1 SGHVS and CDR2 FQNEAQ. V lost 1 base to trimming and J lost 0 bases, with 10 bases between them. The CDR3 reads CASSLDSEISYNEQFF. The CDR3 DNA reads as TGTGCCAGCAGCTTAGATAGCGAGATCTCCTACAATGAGCAGTTCTTC. The full variable domain, in which reference TRBV7-8 and TRBJ2-1 provide the parts outside the CDR3, is GAGVSQSPRYKVAKRGQDVALRCDPISGHVSLFWYQQALGQGPEFLTYFQNEAQLDKSGLPSDRFFAERPEGSVSTLKIQRTQQEDSAVYLCASSLDSEISYNEQFFGPGTRLTVL.

V usage is TRBV29-1 and J usage is TRBJ2-1; 7 nucleotides line up with TRBD2. The CDR3 runs 15 residues. Trimming removed 8 bases from V and 3 bases from J; junction bases left unmatched: 13. Germline V lookup: CDR1 SQVTM, CDR2 ANQGSEA. The CDR3 is CSTVGGLADYNEQFF. CDR3 in DNA: TGCAGCACTGTTGGGGGTCTAGCGGACTACAATGAGCAGTTCTTC.

The chain has TRBV30 and TRBJ2-3; D is perhaps TRBD1 (6 bases). The V end lost 3 bases, the J end lost 0 bases, and 10 bases lay between the germline ends. The CDR3 is made up of 14 amino acids. The V gene's germline CDR1 is GTSNPN and CDR2 SVGIG (reference sequence). For the CDR3, the DNA is TGTGCCTGGAGCAGGGACACGAGCACAGATACGCAGTATTTT. It codes for CAWSRDTSTDTQYF.

The CDR3 nucleotides read TGTGCCAGCAGACGGGAGAACACTGAAGCTTTCTTT. Translated, it gives CASRRENTEAFF. The rearrangement links TRBV6-6 to TRBJ1-1; D remains unclear. V was pared by 6 bases and J by 1 base, with 6 bases between. Per the germline V gene, CDR1 is MNHNY and CDR2 is SVGAGI (reference sequence). The CDR3 consists of 12 residues.

The genes are TRBV27 and TRBJ1-1, with D perhaps TRBD1 (5 bases). Germline CDR1 reads MNHEY; CDR2 reads SMNVEV (reference sequence). This CDR3 comprises 13 residues. V was pared by 3 bases and J by 4 bases, with 9 bases between. The CDR3 region has the DNA TGTGCCAGCAGTTTGGGGCCAGGCACTGAAGCTTTCTTT. It encodes CASSLGPGTEAFF.

The chain combines TRBV7-7 with TRBJ2-3; 7 positions match TRBD2. There are 13 residues in the CDR3. V lost 5 bases and J lost 5; bases outside the gene matches: 4. Germline V lookup: CDR1 SSHAT, CDR2 FNYEAQ (reference sequence). CDR3 in DNA: TGTGCCAGCAGCCGGGGGGTTCAAGATACGCAGTATTTT. Its protein product is CASSRGVQDTQYF.

This rearrangement joins TRBV30 to TRBJ2-7; TRBD2 might be the D (6 bases). Germline V lookup: CDR1 GTSNPN, CDR2 SVGIG (reference sequence). CDR3 size: 14 residues. The V gene lost 2 bases and the J gene lost 0 bases, with 11 bases spanning the gap. The CDR3 protein is CAWSNGGSSYEQYF. In DNA, the CDR3 is TGTGCCTGGAGTAACGGAGGGAGCTCCTACGAGCAGTACTTC.

The gene calls are TRBV11-2 and TRBJ1-2, with D possibly TRBD1 on 6 matching bases. The CDR3 extends over 13 amino acids. Germline V lookup: CDR1 SGHAT, CDR2 FQNNGV. The germline V and J ends were trimmed by 7 bases and 3 bases, with 12 bases remaining between them. The CDR3 DNA reads TGTGCCAGCATGGACAGCTGGGACTATGGCTACACCTTC. It codes for CASMDSWDYGYTF.

The chain recombines TRBV13 with TRBJ1-3; weak D call: TRBD1 (5 bases). The CDR3 extends over 16 amino acids. Trimming removed 2 bases from V and 1 base from J, with 12 bases in between. Germline V lookup: CDR1 PRHDT, CDR2 FYEKMQ (reference sequence). The DNA for the CDR3 is TGTGCCAGCAGCTTACAGGGAAAGGGGTCTGGAAACACCATATATTTT. Translated, it gives CASSLQGKGSGNTIYF.

The chain joins TRBV6-5 to TRBJ1-1, with TRBD1 identical over 9 bases. After removal of 8 bases from V and 4 bases from J, the junction contained 8 bases not matched to a gene. The CDR3 runs to 14 residues. The germline gives CDR1 MNHEY, CDR2 SVGAGI. In nucleotides, the CDR3 is TGTGCCAGCGCCCGGGACAGGGTGGGCACTGAAGCTTTCTTT. This encodes CASARDRVGTEAFF.

In its sample, this clone was seen once. The chain couples TRBV6-1 to TRBJ1-4; D gene unclear. Germline V CDR1 and CDR2: MNHNS, SASEGT. CDR3 length: 15 residues. V lost 3 bases and J 7 bases, leaving 15 bases between the germline ends. The CDR3 bases are TGTGCCAGCAGTGATACCCAGGCATTTGCTGAAAAACTGTTTTTT. Translation: CASSDTQAFAEKLFF.

This clone was picked up one time. The chain uses TRBV12-3 or TRBV12-4 and TRBJ1-2, with D perhaps matching TRBD1 (5 bases). CDR3 length equals 11 residues. The V end was cut by 5 bases, the J end by 8 bases, with 9 bases between. The CDR3 reads CASSAGFGYTF. The CDR3 DNA reads as TGTGCCAGCAGTGCAGGGTTCGGCTACACCTTC.

This clone was recorded at least ten times. J is TRBJ1-2 and V is TRBV4-2; D might be TRBD1 (5 bases). V shed 4 bases and J shed 5 bases, with 20 bases lying between them. The CDR3 contains 16 residues. CDR1 LGHNA and CDR2 YNFKEQ come from the germline V gene. The CDR3, as DNA: TGTGCCAGCAGCCGCTTAGGTGGGGGGAACCCTTATGGCTACACCTTC. This gives the protein CASSRLGGGNPYGYTF.

The chain couples TRBV2 to TRBJ2-7, with a possible D match to TRBD1 (8 bases). With 6 bases removed from V and 3 bases from J, the gap between germline ends came to 15 bases. This CDR3 comprises 14 residues. CDR1 is SNHLY and CDR2 is FYNNEI in the germline V gene. The CDR3: CASRSGTGIYEQYF. CDR3 nucleotides: TGTGCCAGCAGGAGCGGGACAGGCATCTACGAGCAGTACTTC.

This chain uses TRBV11-2 with TRBJ2-1, with TRBD2 as a possible D gene (6 bases). CDR3 length equals 13 residues. CDR1 and CDR2 from the germline V gene are SGHAT and FQNNGV. V was clipped by 5 bases and J by 6 bases, with 11 bases between them. The CDR3 coding sequence is TGTGCCAGCAGCCCGGGAGTGGGCAATGAGCAGTTCTTC. Its protein product is CASSPGVGNEQFF. The complete variable domain, with remaining parts taken from reference TRBV11-2 and TRBJ2-1, reads EAGVAQSPRYKIIEKRQSVAFWCNPISGHATLYWYQQILGQGPKLLIQFQNNGVVDDSQLPKDRFSAERLKGVDSTLKIQPAKLEDSAVYLCASSPGVGNEQFFGPGTRLTVL.